The 21 T cell receptor beta chains listed next were all sequenced from one sample in a study of control samples from healthy donors and cancer patients. This table comes from immunoSEQ multiplex PCR, and its TCRdb copy is limited to in-frame clones, with some not included. The sample has 400,000 to 500,000 clones; roughly 90% are singletons. Material: PBMCs. All receptors derive from a man in his forties or fifties with head and neck cancer.

The chain employs TRBV19 and TRBJ2-7; 11 positions match TRBD1. Losses at the gene ends were 7 bases for V and 4 bases for J; bases not matched to a gene: 3. This CDR3 has 13 amino acids. Looked up from germline, CDR1 is LNHDA and CDR2 is SQIVND (reference sequence). The CDR3 nucleotides read TGTGCCAGTAAGGACAGGGGGCTGTACGAGCAGTACTTC. Encoded protein: CASKDRGLYEQYF.

The genes are TRBV9 and TRBJ2-5, with 8 bases fitting TRBD2. CDR3 length: 17 amino acids. V trimming: 0 bases; J trimming: 0 bases; junction bases outside the gene matches: 7. Germline CDR1 SGDLS, CDR2 YYNGEE. The CDR3 loop is CASSVALSGGNQETQYF. CDR3 coding DNA: TGTGCCAGCAGCGTAGCTCTAAGCGGGGGAAACCAAGAGACCCAGTACTTC.

The chain joins TRBV7-9 to TRBJ1-1, with D perhaps matching TRBD1 (5 bases). The germline gives CDR1 SEHNR, CDR2 FQNEAQ (reference sequence). CDR3 size: 15 residues. Trimming cost V 5 bases and J 7 bases, with 20 bases left between them. CDR3 nucleotide sequence: TGTGCCAGCAGCCCCAGGGCAGGGATATGGGGTGAAGCTTTCTTT. Protein sequence: CASSPRAGIWGEAFF.

The chain couples TRBV16 to TRBJ2-7; 9 nucleotides line up with TRBD1. Trimming removed 0 bases from V and 2 bases from J; junction bases left unmatched: 5. The CDR3 totals 16 residues. The V gene's germline CDR1 is KGHSY and CDR2 FQNENV. The CDR3 DNA sequence: TGTGCCAGCAGCCAATCGCCGGGACAGGGAGCCTACGAGCAGTACTTC. Residues: CASSQSPGQGAYEQYF.

The chain recombines TRBV4-2 with TRBJ2-3, with 8 bases that match TRBD2. This CDR3 has 15 amino acids. V was pared by 0 bases and J by 9 bases, with 8 bases of the junction left unmatched. From germline, CDR1 is LGHNA and CDR2 YNFKEQ. CDR3 residues: CASSQEWLAGQTQYF. Written as DNA, the CDR3 is TGTGCCAGCAGCCAAGAATGGCTAGCGGGCCAAACGCAGTATTTT.

This clone was observed a few times. The chain combines TRBV7-3 with TRBJ1-2, with D unresolved. Between the trimmed V and J ends, which lost 2 bases and 8 bases, there was a span of 15 bases. CDR3 length: 14 residues. CDR1 is SGHTA, CDR2 FQGTGA, per germline. The CDR3 region is CASSLDSGAGGYTF. The CDR3 region has the DNA TGTGCCAGCAGCTTAGACTCTGGAGCTGGCGGCTACACCTTC.

The CDR3 loop reads CASSIGSRGTTEAFF. The CDR3 nucleotides are TGTGCCAGTAGTATAGGCAGCCGGGGGACCACTGAAGCTTTCTTT. This sequence joins TRBV19 and TRBJ1-1; a weak D match, TRBD1 (5 bases). The ends were cut back, 1 base at V and 4 bases at J, with 13 bases in the middle. The CDR3 runs 15 residues. Germline-derived CDR1 and CDR2 are LNHDA and SQIVND (reference sequence).

The chain couples TRBV7-2 to TRBJ2-5; TRBD2 matches 10 bases. Germline lookup yields CDR1 SGHTA and CDR2 FQGNSA. The CDR3 consists of 15 residues. Trimming at V came to 4 bases and at J to 2 bases, leaving 4 bases not matched to a gene. The CDR3 sequence: CASSYSGGTQETQYF. DNA of the CDR3: TGTGCCAGCAGCTATAGCGGGGGGACTCAAGAGACCCAGTACTTC.

The V and J genes are TRBV7-8 and TRBJ2-5; no clear D. The CDR3 runs to 12 residues. V was cut by 8 bases and J by 5 bases, with 12 bases left in between. Germline CDR1 SGHVS, CDR2 FQNEAQ. CDR3 DNA: TGTGCCAGCGCCTCGATCCGGGAGACCCAGTACTTC. Protein: CASASIRETQYF.

This sequence joins TRBV4-3 and TRBJ2-1; TRBD1 matches 7 bases. This CDR3 is 18 amino acids long. Losses at the gene ends were 4 bases for V and 5 bases for J; bases not matched to a gene: 17. CDR1 and CDR2 (germline): LGHNA, YSLEER. CDR3 nucleotides: TGCGCCAGCAGCCGCCTGACAGGGTATCGGGGTACACACAATGAGCAGTTCTTC. Amino acids: CASSRLTGYRGTHNEQFF.

This chain connects TRBV5-6 to TRBJ2-7, with a weak D call TRBD1 (6 bases). Germline assignment: CDR1 SGHDT and CDR2 YYEEEE. This CDR3 comprises 13 residues. Between the trimmed V and J ends, which lost 6 bases and 1 base, there was a span of 11 bases. The CDR3 is CASTLGQSYEQYF. DNA of the CDR3: TGTGCCAGCACCCTTGGACAGTCCTACGAGCAGTACTTC. Full variable domain (outside the CDR3, taken from reference TRBV5-6 and TRBJ2-7): DAGVTQSPTHLIKTRGQQVTLRCSPKSGHDTVSWYQQALGQGPQFIFQYYEEEERQRGNFPDRFSGHQFPNYSSELNVNALLLGDSALYLCASTLGQSYEQYFGPGTRLTVT.

The CDR3 DNA reads TGCGCCAGTATACCGGGGCAGCCCCAGCATTTT. It translates to CASIPGQPQHF. V and J are TRBV23-1 and TRBJ1-5; D gene unclear. TRBV23-1 carries the ORF label, with uncertain function. The CDR3 has 11 amino acids. V lost 9 bases, J lost 7 bases, and 10 bases lay in between.

CDR3 sequence: CASSLKGGSQPQHF. The CDR3 nucleotides are TGTGCCAGCAGCTTAAAGGGGGGTAGTCAGCCCCAGCATTTT. The chain employs TRBV7-2 and TRBJ1-5, with D perhaps TRBD1 (6 bases). The V end was cut by 2 bases, the J end by 6 bases, with 11 bases between. The germline gives CDR1 SGHTA, CDR2 FQGNSA. The CDR3 extends over 14 amino acids.

The rearrangement links TRBV28 to TRBJ1-5; D is possibly TRBD1 (5 bases). The CDR3 has 15 amino acids. Germline-derived CDR1 and CDR2 are MDHEN and SYDVKM. The V gene lost 3 bases and the J gene lost 0 bases, with 9 bases spanning the gap. Here the CDR3 reads CASSFGGDSNQPQHF. The CDR3 bases are TGTGCCAGCAGTTTCGGAGGGGATAGCAATCAGCCCCAGCATTTT.

The rearrangement joins TRBV11-1 to TRBJ2-1, with TRBD1 as a possible D gene (5 bases). Germline V gives CDR1 SGHAT, CDR2 FQDESV (reference sequence). Trimming stripped 4 bases from V and 5 bases from J, with 12 bases between. The CDR3 contains 14 residues. This CDR3 is CASSSRVAHNEQFF. The DNA for the CDR3 is TGTGCCAGCAGCTCCAGGGTGGCGCACAATGAGCAGTTCTTC.

The chain employs TRBV10-1 and TRBJ2-1, with TRBD2 as a possible D gene (7 bases). Trimming left V 5 bases short and J 6 bases short, with 14 bases between. This CDR3 has 14 residues. Looked up from germline, CDR1 is WNHNN and CDR2 is SYGVQD (reference sequence). The DNA for the CDR3 is TGCGCCAGCAGTCGAGGGGGGGCCCCCAATGAGCAGTTCTTC. Protein: CASSRGGAPNEQFF.

The chain employs TRBV20-1 and TRBJ1-5; no firm D call. CDR1 and CDR2 (germline): DFQATT, SNEGSKA (reference sequence). The CDR3 has 18 amino acids. Between the trimmed V and J ends, which lost 3 bases and 0 bases, there was a span of 21 bases. CDR3 in amino acids: CSASRAGLYSHSNQPQHF. The CDR3 nucleotides are TGCAGTGCTAGTCGGGCAGGCCTGTACTCTCATAGCAATCAGCCCCAGCATTTT.

The chain is built from TRBV28 and TRBJ1-2, with 8 bases that match TRBD1. This CDR3 comprises 18 residues. Per germline, CDR1 MDHEN and CDR2 SYDVKM. With V trimmed by 6 bases and J by 0 bases, 15 bases remained unmatched. The CDR3 spells CASRTDRTGLPTNYGYTF. CDR3 in DNA: TGTGCCAGCAGAACCGACCGGACAGGGTTACCGACTAACTATGGCTACACCTTC.

J is TRBJ1-1 and V is TRBV7-8, with 7 nucleotides matching TRBD1. V lost 1 base, J lost 0 bases, and 5 bases stayed unmatched. This CDR3 comprises 16 residues. Germline V lookup: CDR1 SGHVS, CDR2 FQNEAQ. CDR3 in amino acids: CASSLEQGRMNTEAFF. CDR3 DNA: TGTGCCAGCAGCTTAGAACAGGGGCGGATGAACACTGAAGCTTTCTTT.

CDR3 coding DNA: TGTGCCAGCAGTGAACATGCGGGGAGTACTGAAGCTTTCTTT. It encodes CASSEHAGSTEAFF. The chain combines TRBV25-1 with TRBJ1-1, with D unresolved. V was cut by 2 bases and J by 5 bases, with 12 bases left in between. The germline gives CDR1 MGHDK, CDR2 SYGVNS. The CDR3 covers 14 residues.

The gene calls are TRBV19 and TRBJ2-1, with TRBD1 matching 8 bases. The CDR3 loop spans 15 amino acids. Germline V gives CDR1 LNHDA, CDR2 SQIVND (reference sequence). The V and J ends lost 7 bases and 3 bases, in that order; junction bases with no gene match: 8. The CDR3 protein is CASNLQGVGYNEQFF. The CDR3 nucleotides read TGTGCCAGTAACCTACAGGGGGTAGGCTACAATGAGCAGTTCTTC.